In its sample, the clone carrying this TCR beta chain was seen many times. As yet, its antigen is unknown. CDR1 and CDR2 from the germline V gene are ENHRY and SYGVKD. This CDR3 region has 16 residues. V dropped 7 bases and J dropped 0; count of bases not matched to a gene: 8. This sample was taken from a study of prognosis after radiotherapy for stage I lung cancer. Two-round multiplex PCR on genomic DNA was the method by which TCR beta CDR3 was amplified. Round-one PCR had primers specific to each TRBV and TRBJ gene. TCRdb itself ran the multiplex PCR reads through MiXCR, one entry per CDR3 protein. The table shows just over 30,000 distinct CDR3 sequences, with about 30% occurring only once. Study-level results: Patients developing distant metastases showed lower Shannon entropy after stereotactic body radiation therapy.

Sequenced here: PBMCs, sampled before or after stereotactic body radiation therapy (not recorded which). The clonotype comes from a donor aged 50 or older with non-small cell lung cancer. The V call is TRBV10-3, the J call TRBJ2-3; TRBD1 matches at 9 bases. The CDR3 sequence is CAITPRQGGSTDTQYF. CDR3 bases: TGTGCCATCACCCCAAGACAGGGGGGTAGCACAGATACGCAGTATTTT.